This T cell receptor beta chain was sequenced for a study of cytomegalovirus exposure and HLA in healthy donors. PCR amplification relied on 60 Vbeta primers (plus 13 Jbeta primers). TCRdb's table, derived via immunoSEQ multiplex PCR, lists solely in-frame clones and lacks some. The sample lists roughly 98,000 clones, roughly 77% occurring once. This cohort consisted of healthy bone marrow donors. The CDR3 extends over 13 amino acids. The germline V gene encodes CDR1 SGHVS and CDR2 FNYEAQ. Trimming stripped 2 bases from V and 8 bases from J, with 12 bases between. The sequencing sample was made of PBMCs. The sequence was obtained from a middle-aged man in good health and CMV-seronegative. V is TRBV7-6 and J is TRBJ1-1; possible D gene TRBD1, 5 bases. CDR3 sequence reads: CASSLSGNGEAFF. The CDR3 coding sequence is TGTGCCAGCAGCTTATCAGGGAACGGGGAAGCTTTCTTT.